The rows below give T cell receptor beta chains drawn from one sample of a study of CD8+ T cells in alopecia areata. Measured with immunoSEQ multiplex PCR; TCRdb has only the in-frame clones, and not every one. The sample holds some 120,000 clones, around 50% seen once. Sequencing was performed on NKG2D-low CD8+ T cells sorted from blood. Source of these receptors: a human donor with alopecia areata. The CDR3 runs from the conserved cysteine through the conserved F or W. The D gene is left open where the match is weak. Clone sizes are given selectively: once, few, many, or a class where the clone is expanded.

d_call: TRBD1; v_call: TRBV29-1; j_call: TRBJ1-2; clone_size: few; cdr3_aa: CSVDAGGLLGYTF; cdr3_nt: TGCAGCGTTGATGCAGGGGGCCTCCTTGGCTACACCTTC
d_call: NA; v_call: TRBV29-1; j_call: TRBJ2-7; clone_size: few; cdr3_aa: CSVEDIRETQYF; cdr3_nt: TGCAGCGTTGAAGATATCCGGGAGACGCAGTACTTC
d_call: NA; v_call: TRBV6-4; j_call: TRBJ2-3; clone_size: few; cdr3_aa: CASSDAPGTDTQYF; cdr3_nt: TGTGCCAGCAGTGACGCTCCGGGGACAGATACGCAGTATTTT
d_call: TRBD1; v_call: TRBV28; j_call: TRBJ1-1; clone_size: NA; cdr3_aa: CASRGTSGGNTEAFF; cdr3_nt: TGTGCCAGCAGGGGCACTTCAGGGGGAAACACTGAAGCTTTCTTT
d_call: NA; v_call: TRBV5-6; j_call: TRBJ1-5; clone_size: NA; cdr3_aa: CASSLFGQPQHF; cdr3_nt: TGTGCCAGCAGCTTGTTCGGTCAGCCCCAGCATTTT
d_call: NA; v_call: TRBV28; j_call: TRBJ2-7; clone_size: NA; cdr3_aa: CASSLIGVTYEQYF; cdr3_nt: TGTGCCAGCAGTTTAATCGGGGTAACCTACGAGCAGTACTTC
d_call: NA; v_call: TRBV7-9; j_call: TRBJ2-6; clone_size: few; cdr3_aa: CASSPPGAGANVLTF; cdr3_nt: TGTGCCAGCAGCCCCCCAGGGGCCGGGGCCAACGTCCTGACTTTC
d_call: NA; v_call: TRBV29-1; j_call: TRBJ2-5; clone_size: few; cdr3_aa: CSVEGDREETQYF; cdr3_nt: TGCAGCGTTGAAGGAGACAGAGAAGAGACCCAGTACTTC
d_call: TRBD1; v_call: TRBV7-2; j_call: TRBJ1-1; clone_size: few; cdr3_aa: CASSFGTGGEAFF; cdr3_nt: TGTGCCAGCAGCTTCGGGACAGGGGGCGAAGCTTTCTTT
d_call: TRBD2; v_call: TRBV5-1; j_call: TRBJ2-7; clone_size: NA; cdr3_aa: CASSTLRSSGDYEQYF; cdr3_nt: TGCGCCAGCAGCACCTTAAGGTCTAGCGGAGACTACGAGCAGTACTTC
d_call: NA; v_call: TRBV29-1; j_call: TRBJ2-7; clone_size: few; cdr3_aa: CSVEDSLSYEQYF; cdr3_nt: TGCAGCGTTGAGGACAGCCTATCCTACGAGCAGTACTTC
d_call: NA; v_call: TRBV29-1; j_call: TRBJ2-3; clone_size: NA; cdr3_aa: CSVHSGRTDTQYF; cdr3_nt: TGCAGCGTTCATAGCGGACGCACAGATACGCAGTATTTT
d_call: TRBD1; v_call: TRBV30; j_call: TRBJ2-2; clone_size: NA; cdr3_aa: CAWSYITGAGELFF; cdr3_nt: TGTGCCTGGAGTTATATCACAGGGGCCGGGGAGCTGTTTTTT
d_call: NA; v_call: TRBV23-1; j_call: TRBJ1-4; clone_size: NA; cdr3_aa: CASSQTHPEKLFF; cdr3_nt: TGCGCCAGCAGTCAGACTCACCCTGAAAAACTGTTTTTT
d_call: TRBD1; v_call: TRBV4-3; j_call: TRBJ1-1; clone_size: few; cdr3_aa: CASSPTWDSTEAFF; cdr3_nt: TGCGCCAGCAGCCCCACGTGGGACAGTACCGAAGCTTTCTTT
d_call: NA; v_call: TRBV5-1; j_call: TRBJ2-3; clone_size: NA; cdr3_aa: CASSLEPGFEGTDTQYF; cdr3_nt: TGCGCCAGCAGCTTGGAACCCGGGTTTGAGGGCACAGATACGCAGTATTTT
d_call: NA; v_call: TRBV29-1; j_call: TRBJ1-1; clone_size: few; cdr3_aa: CSVYEVEAFF; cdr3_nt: TGCAGCGTTTACGAAGTTGAAGCTTTCTTT
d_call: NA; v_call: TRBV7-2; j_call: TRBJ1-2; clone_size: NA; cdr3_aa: CASSFVTRDGYGYTF; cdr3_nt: TGTGCCAGCAGCTTTGTTACCCGGGACGGCTATGGCTACACCTTC
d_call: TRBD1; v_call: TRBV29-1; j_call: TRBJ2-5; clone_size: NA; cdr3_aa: CSARDRWGTQYF; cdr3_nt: TGCAGCGCTCGGGACAGGTGGGGGACCCAGTACTTC
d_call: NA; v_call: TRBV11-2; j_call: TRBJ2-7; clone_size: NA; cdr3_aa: CASRYLVDEQYF; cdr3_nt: TGTGCCAGCAGATATCTAGTCGACGAGCAGTACTTC
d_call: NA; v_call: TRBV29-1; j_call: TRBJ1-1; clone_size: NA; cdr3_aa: CSVEFGTGLNTEAFF; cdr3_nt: TGCAGCGTTGAGTTCGGGACTGGGCTGAACACTGAAGCTTTCTTT
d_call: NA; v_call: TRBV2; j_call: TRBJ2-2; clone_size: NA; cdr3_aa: CARDRNDGELFF; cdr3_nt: TGTGCCAGGGACAGAAACGACGGGGAGCTGTTTTTT
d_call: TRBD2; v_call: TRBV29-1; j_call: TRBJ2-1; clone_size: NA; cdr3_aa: CSSGADPSDEQFF; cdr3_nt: TGCAGTAGCGGGGCAGACCCCTCCGATGAGCAGTTCTTC
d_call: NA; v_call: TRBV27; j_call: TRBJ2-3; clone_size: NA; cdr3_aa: CASSRAADTQYF; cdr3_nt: TGTGCCAGCAGTAGGGCGGCAGATACGCAGTATTTT
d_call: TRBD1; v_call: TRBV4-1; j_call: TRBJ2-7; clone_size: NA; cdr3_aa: CASSQEDRGLYEQYF; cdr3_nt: TGCGCCAGCAGCCAAGAGGACAGGGGGCTATACGAGCAGTACTTC
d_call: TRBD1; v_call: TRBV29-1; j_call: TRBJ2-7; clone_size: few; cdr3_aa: CSVLKRQGGYEQYF; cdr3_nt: TGCAGCGTCCTTAAAAGACAGGGGGGCTACGAGCAGTACTTC
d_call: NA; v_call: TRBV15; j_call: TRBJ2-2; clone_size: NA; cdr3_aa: CATSRDLAGELFF; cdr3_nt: TGTGCCACCAGCAGAGATCTAGCTGGGGAGCTGTTTTTT